This record looks at one T cell receptor (beta chain) sequence and its context. These data belong to a study of blood T cell repertoires in COVID-19. About the study: Acute-phase and convalescent COVID-19 samples originated in the United States, Italy and Spain. T cells, B-cell-depleted T cells, or PBMCs supplied cDNA or gDNA.

The authors' processing: Nucleated cell counts were estimated from reference gene primer amplification. Some clones are missing from TCRdb's copy, which holds only in-frame ones; the method was immunoSEQ multiplex PCR. V and J calls and clone size are given by that table; D and trimming were obtained from the DNA. The sample shows roughly 72,000 clones, 88% of them seen only once. Germline V gene data show CDR1 as SGHAT and CDR2 as FQNNGV. CDR3 size: 17 residues. V was clipped by 1 base and J by 6 bases; unmatched bases: 8. The chain couples TRBV11-2 to TRBJ2-3; 12 bases line up with TRBD2. Material for sequencing was peripheral blood. This TCR was recovered from a human donor in a cohort sampled during active COVID-19. The CDR3 nucleotides read TGTGCCAGCAGCTTAGGTGTAGCTGGACTAGCGGGGGATACGCAGTATTTT. Its protein is CASSLGVAGLAGDTQYF.